This T cell receptor beta chain appears in the sequencing data of a study of OX40 agonist ivuxolimab in advanced cancers. With respect to this clone: What it recognizes is unknown.

No patient had autoimmune disease or received systemic immunosuppression. Blood got drawn at baseline, again on cycle 4 day 1, and then on cycle 7 day 1. Whole-study findings and limits: In the expanded peripheral T cells, antigen specificity was never determined. Normalized T-cell clonal expansion was also low in a subset of nonresponders.

TCRdb keeps only in-frame clones here, not all; method: immunoSEQ multiplex PCR. This table has roughly 64,000 clones, 84% appearing once. Specimen: CD4+ or CD8+ T cells sorted from blood, collected in a trial of the OX40 agonist ivuxolimab. This TCR was recovered from an adult with an advanced solid tumor such as melanoma, head and neck, liver or kidney cancer.

CDR3 sequence (DNA): TGTGCCAGCAGCTTATCAGGGGCGGCCGGGGAGCTGTTTTTT. Translation: CASSLSGAAGELFF. This chain joins TRBV7-2 and TRBJ2-2, with a possible D match to TRBD1 (6 bases). The CDR3 loop spans 14 amino acids. Trimming removed 2 bases from V and 6 bases from J, with 10 bases in between. The germline V gene has CDR1 SGHTA and CDR2 FQGNSA.